The next 24 T cell receptor beta chains were all read from a single sample in a study of CXCR3-negative and CXCR3-positive naive CD8 T cells. UMI-labeled 5' RACE yielded the TRB cDNA libraries. TCRdb re-called the 5' RACE reads and catalogs CDR3 proteins one per entry, DNA excluded. The sample table includes 41,000 or so distinct CDR3 sequences. The sequenced sample was naive CXCR3- CD8+ T cells from blood. The sample's subset: CD45RO-CCR7+CD27+CD95- naive CD8+ T cells lacking CXCR3 (TNR3-). All receptors derive from a human donor in good health. Some clones in this sample may be carry-over from other donors' samples.

The chain links TRBV15 to TRBJ2-1. Germline lookup yields CDR1 LNHNV and CDR2 YYDKDF (reference sequence). This CDR3 contains 15 residues. CDR3 sequence reads: CATSRETGNYNEQFF.

The chain carries TRBV20-1 and TRBJ2-2. CDR1 DFQATT and CDR2 SNEGSKA come from the germline V gene (reference sequence). The CDR3 is 13 residues long. The CDR3: CSARGVRTGELFF.

V usage is TRBV25-1 and J usage is TRBJ2-3. The CDR3 has 18 residues. The V gene's germline CDR1 is MGHDK and CDR2 SYGVNS. CDR3 in amino acids: CASSDSVSAHTLTDTQYF.

The chain links TRBV4-3 to TRBJ1-4. Germline assignment: CDR1 LGHNA and CDR2 YSLEER. CDR3 size: 15 residues. CDR3 sequence: CASSQDAKTGEKLFF.

The chain uses TRBV4-1 and TRBJ2-5; TCRdb returns TRBD2, unconfirmable since there is no DNA. Germline V gene sequence: CDR1 MGHRA, CDR2 YSYEKL. CDR3 length: 16 residues. The CDR3 reads CASSQGLAKYQETQYF.

CDR3 sequence reads: CASSLRDREVTEAFF. V is TRBV7-8 and J is TRBJ1-1; TCRdb proposes TRBD1, but this gene call is untestable without DNA. Germline V gene data show CDR1 as SGHVS and CDR2 as FQNEAQ. The CDR3 covers 15 residues. Using reference TRBV7-8 and TRBJ1-1 for the parts outside the CDR3, the full variable domain is GAGVSQSPRYKVAKRGQDVALRCDPISGHVSLFWYQQALGQGPEFLTYFQNEAQLDKSGLPSDRFFAERPEGSVSTLKIQRTQQEDSAVYLCASSLRDREVTEAFFGQGTRLTVV.

V usage is TRBV6-4 and J usage is TRBJ2-2. The germline V gene has CDR1 MRHNA and CDR2 SNTAGT. The length of the CDR3 is 16 residues. CDR3 loop: CASSDSRHRVTGELFF.

This chain joins TRBV15 and TRBJ2-1; TCRdb's D call of TRBD1 is untestable without DNA. Germline CDR1 reads LNHNV; CDR2 reads YYDKDF (reference sequence). The CDR3 contains 15 residues. The CDR3 spells CATSREGGGTDEQFF.

V gene TRBV6-4 combines with J gene TRBJ1-1. CDR1 and CDR2 (germline): MRHNA, SNTAGT. The CDR3 runs 15 residues. The CDR3 region is CASIALAGGGTEAFF.

The chain recombines TRBV7-9 with TRBJ2-7. The germline V gene encodes CDR1 SEHNR and CDR2 FQNEAQ (reference sequence). The CDR3 runs to 13 residues. The CDR3 is CASSRTASYEQYF.

This rearrangement joins TRBV6-5 to TRBJ2-3. Per germline, CDR1 MNHEY and CDR2 SVGAGI. The length of the CDR3 is 15 residues. CDR3 residues: CASSYLTGTTDTQYF.

The chain combines TRBV20-1 with TRBJ2-1; absent DNA, TCRdb's TRBD2 call cannot be checked. This CDR3 region has 14 residues. Looked up from germline, CDR1 is DFQATT and CDR2 is SNEGSKA (reference sequence). The CDR3 sequence: CSARTSGGDNEQFF.

This rearrangement joins TRBV4-2 to TRBJ2-1; TCRdb names TRBD2, which stays unverified in the absence of DNA. This CDR3 spans 17 amino acids. Germline CDR1 LGHNA, CDR2 YNFKEQ. CDR3 residues: CASSQEGGAGAYNEQFF.

This chain uses TRBV21-1 with TRBJ2-7; TCRdb returns TRBD2, unconfirmable since there is no DNA. TRBV21-1 is given as a pseudogene. The CDR3 consists of 14 residues. The CDR3 reads CASSTRLGGLLPYF.

The V call is TRBV29-1, the J call TRBJ2-1. There are 14 residues in the CDR3. Germline V gives CDR1 SQVTM, CDR2 ANQGSEA. This chain's CDR3 is CSAPSGDTYNEQFF.

The rearrangement uses TRBV7-9 and TRBJ2-6. The CDR3 loop spans 15 amino acids. Germline V gene sequence: CDR1 SEHNR, CDR2 FQNEAQ (reference sequence). The chain's CDR3 is CASSPGISGANVLTF.

The chain joins TRBV20-1 to TRBJ2-7; the TRBD2 assignment by TCRdb is unverifiable without DNA. The length of the CDR3 is 13 residues. CDR1 is DFQATT, CDR2 SNEGSKA, per germline (reference sequence). The CDR3 sequence is CSANRESTYEQYF.

The CDR3 sequence: CASSSPSSYNEQFF. The chain recombines TRBV14 with TRBJ2-1. The CDR3 extends over 14 amino acids. CDR1 SGHDN and CDR2 FVKESK come from the germline V gene.

CDR3 amino acids: CASSLTGGEKLFF. The chain carries TRBV7-9 and TRBJ1-4; with no DNA, the TCRdb D assignment of TRBD1 cannot be verified. The CDR3 length is 13 residues. CDR1 is SEHNR, CDR2 FQNEAQ, per germline (reference sequence).

This sequence joins TRBV12-3 or TRBV12-4 and TRBJ2-4. The CDR3 runs to 13 residues. The CDR3 reads CASSLINGDIQYF.

V and J are TRBV29-1 and TRBJ2-5; lacking DNA, the TRBD2 call made by TCRdb goes unchecked. The length of the CDR3 is 16 residues. CDR1 SQVTM and CDR2 ANQGSEA come from the germline V gene. The CDR3 loop reads CSVSGLAGGPGETQYF.

This sequence joins TRBV29-1 and TRBJ2-2. CDR1 is SQVTM, CDR2 ANQGSEA, per germline. This CDR3 comprises 11 residues. The CDR3 is CSVELTGELFF.

Frequency places this clonotype as medium-sized (0.01 to 0.1%). V is TRBV7-8 and J is TRBJ2-2; TCRdb indicates TRBD1, and absent DNA this call remains unverified. The CDR3 is 15 amino acids. Germline loops: CDR1 SGHVS, CDR2 FQNEAQ. The CDR3 sequence: CASSLLGHNTGELFF.

The rearrangement links TRBV4-3 to TRBJ2-7; TCRdb gives TRBD2 as the D gene, but with no DNA this cannot be confirmed. The germline CDR1 and CDR2 sequences are LGHNA and YSLEER. This CDR3 region has 14 residues. CDR3 amino acids: CASSQGRGPYEQYF.